The TCR beta chain under discussion was sequenced for a study of technical replicates of blood from a handful of donors (dated by TCRdb to the late 2010s). Trimming removed 0 bases from V and 2 bases from J, leaving 11 bases between the germline ends. As encoded in the germline V gene, CDR1 is SGDLS while CDR2 is YYNGEE. There are 15 amino acids in the CDR3, from cysteine to phenylalanine inclusive. The read is trimmed to its CDR3 DNA, 45 bases read in frame from base 1. Preparation of the library involved the immunoSEQ multiplex PCR assay. TCRdb retrieved this table from immuneACCESS and kept in-frame rearrangements only. Not all clones are present; in checked studies, unresolved V genes account for under half, and no reason is known for the remainder. The sample table records tens of thousands of clones; 85% to 90% of these occur just once. The ten largest clones take up roughly 5.3% of the sample.

About this clone: No cognate antigen has been identified for it. The input lacks base qualities; no much larger clone sits a single base away.

The sequence links TRBV9 to TRBJ1-2, with the identity of the D gene unclear. Material for sequencing was PBMCs. This clonotype was obtained from a human donor in good health. Some clones in this sample may be carry-over from other donors' samples. The DNA reads as follows: TGTGCCAGCAGCGTAGATGGGTCGGGGAACTATGGCTACACCTTC. Protein translation: CASSVDGSGNYGYTF.